This is a list of T cell receptor beta chains from one sample in a study of tumor and adjacent non-tumor tissue in lung cancer. TCRdb called the multiplex PCR reads again in MiXCR, with one record for every CDR3 protein. The sample records 90,000 to 110,000 distinct CDR3 sequences, 75% being singletons. Input material: lung tumor tissue. These receptors were taken from a woman aged 60-75 years with non-small cell lung cancer. Each CDR3 is given without its conserved first and last residue. A row's size may be missing; if present it is once, few, many or a size class.

NA TRBJ2-5 TRBV11-2 ASSRRRETQY
NA TRBJ1-4 TRBV19 ASSISSTSGVEKLF
once TRBJ2-2 TRBV6-2/TRBV6-3 ASSYTQQRADTGKLF
few TRBJ1-2 TRBV4-1 ASSPQLGQRAVRGYT
NA TRBJ1-1 TRBV4-1 ASSQDSGDPRDRWDTEAF
NA TRBJ2-7 TRBV28 ASSLTGSRLSEQY
NA TRBJ2-3 TRBV5-5 ASSTTGVDTQY
once TRBJ2-3 TRBV6-5 ASKTMEREAETQY
NA TRBJ2-3 TRBV28 VSSSAGGRRTDTQY
NA TRBJ1-2 TRBV5-6 PSNPRTGGWYGYT
NA TRBJ1-6 TRBV29-1 SVEDSCLGGSLLH
NA TRBJ2-6 TRBV4-3 ASSPDSGGGANVMT
NA TRBJ2-2 TRBV11-2 ASSLVPGRNTREMF
many TRBJ1-2 TRBV6-6 ANEGESGYT
once TRBJ2-5 TRBV6-6 ASSACGGAVETQY
few TRBJ1-2 TRBV5-4 ASSLGARDYGYT
NA TRBJ2-7 TRBV11-2 GSSLSTGTAEQY
NA TRBJ2-1 TRBV6-5 TSSYKASEGYNEQF
NA TRBJ2-5 TRBV6-6 AISSVQETQY
NA TRBJ1-1 TRBV20-1 SAREGGTNTEAF
NA TRBJ2-1 TRBV20-1 SAYCQRTSNEQF
once TRBJ1-5 TRBV4-1 ASSQEITGRNQPQH
NA TRBJ1-5 TRBV20-1 GAEAVARNQPQH
NA TRBJ2-1 TRBV11-3 ATSLELTRGSHNEQF
many TRBJ2-7 TRBV20-1 SASSQGLYNEQY
once TRBJ2-5 TRBV11-3 VSSQRQSGQETQY
many TRBJ2-3 TRBV6-1 ASRGGGDTQY
NA TRBJ1-1 TRBV12-3/TRBV12-4 ASSRRLQGLEAF
NA TRBJ1-2 TRBV20-1 NARDRAGQRKGEDYGYT
NA TRBJ1-2 TRBV11-1 ASSPQGPLYGYT
once TRBJ2-1 TRBV12-3/TRBV12-4 ASSTSGAYKEQF
few TRBJ2-2 TRBV9 ASSQYGRDTGELF
once TRBJ1-2 TRBV6-5 ASGRQGDGYI
NA TRBJ1-2 TRBV11-3 ASSPYSTGRDGYT
many TRBJ2-5 TRBV11-2 ASSSSGQTSHQY
once TRBJ2-7 TRBV11-2 ASILYKQY
NA TRBJ2-7 TRBV11-3 TRSLDTGTYEQY
NA TRBJ1-6 TRBV20-1 IARAMLRSGEGSPLH
NA TRBJ1-5 TRBV4-3 ASSQFDRGTQPQH
NA TRBJ1-2 TRBV11-2 ASSLTGNLGDYT
NA TRBJ2-7 TRBV12-3/TRBV12-4 ASSLSWTARLELY
many TRBJ2-1 TRBV7-8 ASSPKPAQARDEQF
NA TRBJ2-7 TRBV29-1 SVELREGAPYEQY
NA TRBJ2-1 TRBV20-1 SARDRGGGLKNEQF
few TRBJ2-7 TRBV28 ASSLIQGAREQY
NA TRBJ1-1 TRBV11-2 VSVKTGITEAF
NA TRBJ2-2 TRBV11-2 ASNSQLTSGELF